This T cell receptor (beta chain) emerged from a study of T cell repertoires in cytomegalovirus infection. Study information: Public TCR beta signatures were indicative of both CMV infection and a matching HLA type. Study results and limitations: HLA-C-restricted CMV clonotypes gave the most frequent clonotype in two of eight donors.

This clonotype was detected a few times. Its antigen is unknown. TCRdb re-called the reads with MiXCR, one entry per CDR3 protein. The sample has about 320,000 distinct CDR3 sequences; 9.5% are singletons. The CDR3 consists of 17 residues. Germline CDR1 LNHDA, CDR2 SQIVND (reference sequence). The V gene lost 2 bases and the J gene lost 6 bases, with 20 bases spanning the gap. The sequenced sample consisted of PBMCs. The clonotype originates from a human donor in good health (CMV status not recorded). Some clones in this sample may be carry-over from other donors' samples. The V call is TRBV19, the J call TRBJ2-1; TRBD1 might be the D (6 bases). Here the CDR3 reads CASSIIYWTVYGNEQFF. Written as DNA, the CDR3 is TGTGCCAGTAGTATAATCTACTGGACAGTGTATGGCAATGAGCAGTTCTTC.